The sample holds a few counts of the clone carrying this T cell receptor (beta chain). Its antigen is as yet unknown. Germline V gene sequence: CDR1 SGHDN, CDR2 FVKESK. V lost 1 base, J lost 9 bases, and 9 bases stayed unmatched. This CDR3 is built from 15 residues. This entry is derived from a study of spatial heterogeneity in lung cancer. Overall study: Where available, sequencing covered follow-up PBMC samples, taken at a median of around two years after resection. Alpha-chain sequences were consistently detected in smaller numbers than beta-chain sequences. The average appearance count of each unique TCR and UMI combination in raw reads was more than 9.5.

TCRdb reanalysed the 5' RACE reads using MiXCR and keeps one entry per CDR3 protein. The data contain about 52,000 distinct CDR3 sequences, more than 6.5% of them singletons. Specified time point: blood at routine non-recurrence follow-up after resection. Whole RNA obtained from tumor, nontumor lung or frozen PBMC underwent sequencing without sorting. Study results and limitations: At tumor resection, ubiquitous expanded TCRs were detected in blood more often than later.

The chain employs TRBV14 and TRBJ2-7; 10 positions agree with TRBD1. The TCR comes from a female donor with early-stage non-small cell lung cancer. Sequencing was performed on PBMCs, taken at follow-up. CDR3 nucleotides: TGTGCCAGCAGCCAAGCCGGGACAGGGGCCGGCGGGCAGTACTTC. This codes for CASSQAGTGAGGQYF.